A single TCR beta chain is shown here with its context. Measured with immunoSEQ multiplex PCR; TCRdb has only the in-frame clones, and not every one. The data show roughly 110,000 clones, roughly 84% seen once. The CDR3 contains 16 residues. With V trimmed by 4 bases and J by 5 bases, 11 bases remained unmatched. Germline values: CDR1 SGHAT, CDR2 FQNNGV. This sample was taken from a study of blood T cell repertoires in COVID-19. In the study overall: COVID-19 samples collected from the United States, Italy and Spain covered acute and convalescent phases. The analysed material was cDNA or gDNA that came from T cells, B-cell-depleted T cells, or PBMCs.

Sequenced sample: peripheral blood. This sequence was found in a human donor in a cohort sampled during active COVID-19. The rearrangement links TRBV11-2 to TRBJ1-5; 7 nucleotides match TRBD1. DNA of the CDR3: TGTGCCAGCAGCTACCCTCCAGGGGGAAGGGATCAGCCCCAGCATTTT. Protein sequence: CASSYPPGGRDQPQHF.